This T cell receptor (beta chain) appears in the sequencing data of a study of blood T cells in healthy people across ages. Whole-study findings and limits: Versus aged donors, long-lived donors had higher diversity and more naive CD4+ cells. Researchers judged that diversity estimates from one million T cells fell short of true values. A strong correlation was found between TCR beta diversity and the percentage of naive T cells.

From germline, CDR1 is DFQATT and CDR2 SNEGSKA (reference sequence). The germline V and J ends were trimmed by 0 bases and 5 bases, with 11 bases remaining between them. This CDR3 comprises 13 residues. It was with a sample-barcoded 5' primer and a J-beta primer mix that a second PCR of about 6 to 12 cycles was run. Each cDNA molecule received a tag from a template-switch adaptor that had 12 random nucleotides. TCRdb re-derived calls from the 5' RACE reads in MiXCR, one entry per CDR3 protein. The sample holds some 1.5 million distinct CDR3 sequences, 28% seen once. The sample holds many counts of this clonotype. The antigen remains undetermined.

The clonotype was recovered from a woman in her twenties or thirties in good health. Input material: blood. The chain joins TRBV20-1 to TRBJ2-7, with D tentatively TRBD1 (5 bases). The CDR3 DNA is TGCAGTGCTAGAGATCTTAGGGGTGACGAGCAGTACTTC. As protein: CSARDLRGDEQYF.